These T cell receptor beta chains were read from a single sample in a study of T-cell reconstitution after alpha-beta-depleted transplantation in children. TCRdb fed the PCR reads into MiXCR, producing one record per CDR3 protein. The profile shows about 540,000 distinct CDR3 sequences, about 17% of them singletons. The sequences come from PBMCs from the stem cell graft donor, collected from the stem cell graft. These receptors all stem from a human donor who donated a stem cell graft to a child with acute lymphoblastic leukemia. Both conserved end residues are part of each CDR3. D genes are given only for firm matches. Clone size is given for some rows only: seen once, a few or many times, or a class if the clone is expanded.

size,J,V,D,DNA,CDR3
NA,TRBJ2-1,TRBV4-1,TRBD2,TGCGCCAGCAGCCCTCTAGCGGGACCCAAGAGGGTCCGCTCCTACAATGAGCAGTTCTTC,CASSPLAGPKRVRSYNEQFF
few,TRBJ1-1,TRBV2,NA,TGTGCCAGCATGGGGGCAGGGAACTCGGAAGCTTTCTTT,CASMGAGNSEAFF
NA,TRBJ2-6,TRBV9,NA,TGTGCCAGCAGCGTAGTGAGGAGCTCTGGGGCCAACGTCCTGACTTTC,CASSVVRSSGANVLTF
NA,TRBJ2-7,TRBV7-6,NA,TGTGCCAGCAGCTCCGGACTTTCCTTGGGCGAGCAGTACTTC,CASSSGLSLGEQYF
NA,TRBJ2-3,TRBV7-9,NA,TGTGCCAGCGCCTTCCGGGCCGGGTCCGCAGATACGCAGTATTTT,CASAFRAGSADTQYF
few,TRBJ1-1,TRBV20-1,TRBD1,TGCAGTGCGGTCAGGACAGGGTTGAACACTGAAGCTTTCTTT,CSAVRTGLNTEAFF
few,TRBJ2-7,TRBV18,TRBD2,TGTGCCAGCTCAAGGGGACTAGCTTTTTACGAGCAGTACTTC,CASSRGLAFYEQYF
few,TRBJ2-7,TRBV20-1,NA,TGCAGTGCTAGGGGCCCCGGGACCCACTACTCCTACGAGCAGTACTTC,CSARGPGTHYSYEQYF
few,TRBJ2-7,TRBV29-1,TRBD2,TGCAGCGTTTGGGCTAGCGGGACCCCCTACGAGCAGTACTTC,CSVWASGTPYEQYF
few,TRBJ2-1,TRBV5-1,TRBD1,TGCGCCAGCGCCTTAAGGGGGGACAGGGTAATGAATGAGCAGTTCTTC,CASALRGDRVMNEQFF
NA,TRBJ1-1,TRBV20-1,NA,TGCAGTGCTCACCTTACTGAAGCTTTCTTT,CSAHLTEAFF
NA,TRBJ2-5,TRBV7-9,TRBD1,TGTGCCAGCAGCAAACGACAGGGCTATCAAGAGACCCAGTACTTC,CASSKRQGYQETQYF
NA,TRBJ2-1,TRBV5-1,TRBD2,TGCGCCAGCAGCCTGTTGACTAGCGGGAGAACCTACAATGAGCAGTTCTTC,CASSLLTSGRTYNEQFF
few,TRBJ1-1,TRBV6-1,NA,TGTGCCAGCAGTACATTTCCATTGGTAGAAGCTTTCTTT,CASSTFPLVEAFF
NA,TRBJ1-3,TRBV7-9,NA,TGTGCCACTCATTCGGGCAGGGAGGAATACACCATATATTTT,CATHSGREEYTIYF
NA,TRBJ1-2,TRBV12-3/TRBV12-4,NA,TGTGCCAGCAGTTTAGGGGGACACGGCAGGGATGGCTACACCTTC,CASSLGGHGRDGYTF
NA,TRBJ2-7,TRBV29-1,NA,TGCAGCGTTGCGGGTCTAACTGCCGAGCAGTACTTC,CSVAGLTAEQYF
few,TRBJ2-3,TRBV3-1,NA,TGTGCCAGCAGCCAAGATATCGTGGGAGTTGAATTCGATACGCAGTATTTT,CASSQDIVGVEFDTQYF
NA,TRBJ1-1,TRBV12-3/TRBV12-4,NA,TGTGCCAGCAGTTACCTCCTGGGGGAAGCTTTCTTT,CASSYLLGEAFF
NA,TRBJ1-1,TRBV7-9,NA,TGTGCCAGCAGCTTACAAACTGAAGCTTTCTTT,CASSLQTEAFF
NA,TRBJ2-5,TRBV6-5,NA,TGTGCCAGCAGTTACTCTCACCCGGGGTCACAAGAGACCCAGTACTTC,CASSYSHPGSQETQYF
few,TRBJ2-3,TRBV5-1,TRBD2,TGCGCCAGCAGCTTCCCTTCGGGACTAGCGAACACAGATACGCAGTATTTT,CASSFPSGLANTDTQYF
NA,TRBJ1-5,TRBV20-1,TRBD1,TGCAGTGCTCCCCTCGGGACAGGGGGTCAGCCCCAGCATTTT,CSAPLGTGGQPQHF
few,TRBJ2-5,TRBV5-1,NA,TGCGCCAGCAGCTTGGTCTTGGGGGGCCAAGAGACCCAGTACTTC,CASSLVLGGQETQYF
NA,TRBJ2-3,TRBV7-9,TRBD2,TGTGCCAGCAGCTCGGGACTAGGGAGCACAGATACGCAGTATTTT,CASSSGLGSTDTQYF
NA,TRBJ1-6,TRBV6-5,NA,TGTGCCAGCAGTTATCACAGGGCCTCCTATAATTCACCCCTCCACTTT,CASSYHRASYNSPLHF
NA,TRBJ2-1,TRBV20-1,NA,TGCAGTGCCCCCGCCCGGCGGTTGAATGAGCAGTTCTTC,CSAPARRLNEQFF
few,TRBJ2-7,TRBV29-1,NA,TGCAGCGTTGAGGGTACTGACGACTACGAGCAGTACTTC,CSVEGTDDYEQYF
NA,TRBJ1-2,TRBV11-1,TRBD1,TGTGCCAGCAGCGAACTCCGAGCGACAGGGGGCCATAACTATGGCTACACCTTC,CASSELRATGGHNYGYTF
NA,TRBJ2-2,TRBV11-2,NA,TGTGCCAGCAGCCCCCTTGGAGTCGGGGAGCTGTTTTTT,CASSPLGVGELFF
NA,TRBJ2-5,TRBV20-1,NA,TGCAGTGCCAGACAGTTGGAGACCCAGTACTTC,CSARQLETQYF
few,TRBJ2-7,TRBV5-1,TRBD2,TGCGCCAGCAGCTGGGGTCCTAGCGGCCGGTCCTACGAGCAGTACTTC,CASSWGPSGRSYEQYF
NA,TRBJ2-4,TRBV29-1,TRBD2,TGCAGCGTGCGGGGGGGGAGCCTGGTCCTAGCCAAAAACATTCAGTACTTC,CSVRGGSLVLAKNIQYF
NA,TRBJ2-3,TRBV13,TRBD2,TGTGCCAGCAGCGCGGGAGTAGCAAATACGCAGTATTTT,CASSAGVANTQYF
NA,TRBJ2-3,TRBV12-5,TRBD2,TGTGCTAGTGGTTTGGACCCGACCCTAGCGGGAGGTACAGATACGCAGTATTTT,CASGLDPTLAGGTDTQYF
many,TRBJ2-5,TRBV12-3/TRBV12-4,TRBD2,TGTGCCAGCAGTTCCCCAGCGGGAGTTGAGACCCAGTACTTC,CASSSPAGVETQYF
few,TRBJ1-1,TRBV5-1,NA,TGCGCCAGCAGCTTACAGCCGGCGAACACTGAAGCTTTCTTT,CASSLQPANTEAFF
NA,TRBJ1-2,TRBV12-3/TRBV12-4,NA,TGTGCCAGCACCTTAGATGGGGCTCCCAACTATGGCTACACCTTC,CASTLDGAPNYGYTF
NA,TRBJ1-5,TRBV14,TRBD1,TGTGCCAGCAGCCAGACAGGGGGACAGCCCCAGCATTTT,CASSQTGGQPQHF
NA,TRBJ2-6,TRBV29-1,NA,TGCAGCGTTGGGTACTCTGGGGCCAACGTCCTGACTTTC,CSVGYSGANVLTF
NA,TRBJ2-2,TRBV2,NA,TGTGCCAGAGGGCAGAGCCCCTCGCGGGAGCTGTTTTTT,CARGQSPSRELFF
NA,TRBJ2-2,TRBV15,TRBD2,TGTGCCACCAGCAGAGATAGGCTAGCGGGAGGCACCGGGGAGCTGTTTTTT,CATSRDRLAGGTGELFF
NA,TRBJ2-7,TRBV20-1,NA,TGCAGTGCTAGTAAGCCAGGAGGCTACGAGCAGTACTTC,CSASKPGGYEQYF
few,TRBJ2-2,TRBV10-2,NA,TGCGCCAGCAACTTACGGCCCGACACCGGGGAGCTGTTTTTT,CASNLRPDTGELFF
few,TRBJ1-4,TRBV20-1,NA,TGCAGTGCTAGGAAGGAGATTGCAACTAATGAAAAACTGTTTTTT,CSARKEIATNEKLFF
once,TRBJ1-2,TRBV20-1,NA,TGCAGTGCTAGAGAAGAAATGACGGGAAACTATGGCTACACCTTC,CSAREEMTGNYGYTF
NA,TRBJ1-5,TRBV29-1,NA,TGCAGCGGGGGGAGGGACCACAATCAGCCCCAGCATTTT,CSGGRDHNQPQHF
few,TRBJ1-1,TRBV5-1,NA,TGCGCCAGCAGCGGGGCGCAGGGAGGTTGGAACACTGAAGCTTTCTTT,CASSGAQGGWNTEAFF
few,TRBJ2-7,TRBV6-2/TRBV6-3,TRBD1,TGTGCCAGCAGAGCAACAGGGGTAAGGGCCTACGAGCAGTACTTC,CASRATGVRAYEQYF
few,TRBJ2-1,TRBV5-1,TRBD2,TGCGCCAGCAGCTTGGTAGCGGGAAATAACAATGAGCAGTTCTTC,CASSLVAGNNNEQFF
many,TRBJ2-1,TRBV15,TRBD2,TGTGCCACCAGCTCTAGCGGGAGGGCCAATGAGCAGTTCTTC,CATSSSGRANEQFF
NA,TRBJ2-3,TRBV18,NA,TGTGCCAGCTCACCAACTCCAGCGAAGAGGGCAGATACGCAGTATTTT,CASSPTPAKRADTQYF
NA,TRBJ2-1,TRBV28,TRBD1,TGTGCCAGCAGTCCCCCGGAGCTCCGAGACAGGGCTGATAATGAGCAGTTCTTC,CASSPPELRDRADNEQFF
few,TRBJ1-4,TRBV7-9,NA,TGTGCCAGCAGATATATTCGGGGTGAAAAACTGTTTTTT,CASRYIRGEKLFF